These 27 T cell receptor beta chains came from one sample sequenced in a study of T cell changes during pregnancy in multiple sclerosis. TCRdb keeps only in-frame clones here, not all; method: immunoSEQ multiplex PCR. Altogether tens of thousands of clones are present, 91% being singletons, with the ten largest covering 1.5% to 2%. The starting material was peripheral blood, obtained after pregnancy. The origin of the receptors is a female donor in good health, enrolled as a control in a pregnancy study.

This rearrangement joins TRBV7-6 to TRBJ2-2; 8 bases line up with TRBD2. J was trimmed by 7 bases and V by 3 bases; bases with no gene match: 10. The germline V gene encodes CDR1 SGHVS and CDR2 FNYEAQ. The CDR3 covers 16 residues. The DNA for the CDR3 is TGTGCCAGCAGCTTTAGGGTGCGGGGGGAAAGCGGGGAGCTGTTTTTT. Translated, it gives CASSFRVRGESGELFF.

The chain uses TRBV30 and TRBJ1-4, with a weak D call TRBD1 (5 bases). The CDR3 covers 16 residues. Germline V lookup: CDR1 GTSNPN, CDR2 SVGIG (reference sequence). V lost 2 bases, J lost 0 bases, and 13 bases lay in between. CDR3 nucleotides: TGTGCCTGGAGTAACGCGGGGGGTGCAACTAATGAAAAACTGTTTTTT. Protein product: CAWSNAGGATNEKLFF. The full variable domain, its missing parts supplied by reference TRBV30 and TRBJ1-4, is SQTIHQWPATLVQPVGSPLSLECTVEGTSNPNLYWYRQAAGRGLQLLFYSVGIGQISSEVPQNLSASRPQDRQFILSSKKLLLSDSGFYLCAWSNAGGATNEKLFFGSGTQLSVL.

The gene calls are TRBV5-5 and TRBJ2-2; D possibly corresponds to TRBD2 (6 bases). Germline CDR1 SGHKS, CDR2 YYEKEE (reference sequence). The CDR3 is made up of 14 amino acids. V lost 3 bases and J 5 bases, leaving 11 bases between the germline ends. The CDR3 spells CASSSGTPTGELFF. The CDR3 DNA reads as TGTGCCAGCAGCTCCGGGACTCCGACCGGGGAGCTGTTTTTT.

The V and J genes are TRBV21-1 and TRBJ2-1; the table's D call TRBD2 went unverified against the DNA. TRBV21-1 is a pseudogene segment. The CDR3 totals 14 residues. The DNA for the CDR3 is TGTGCCAGCAGAAAACTAGCGGGGGGCAATGAGCAGTTCTTC. Translating gives CASRKLAGGNEQFF.

The sample holds one count of this clone. The chain employs TRBV6-6 and TRBJ1-1; 8 bases agree with TRBD1. Trimming cost V 2 bases and J 6 bases; bases outside gene matches: 11. Germline V CDR1 and CDR2: MNHNY, SVGAGI (reference sequence). This CDR3 is 16 amino acids long. DNA of the CDR3: TGTGCCAGCAGTTACCCCGCAGGACAGGGAATGGCTGAAGCTTTCTTT. It encodes CASSYPAGQGMAEAFF.

This rearrangement joins TRBV29-1 to TRBJ1-2; 8 nucleotides align to TRBD1. This CDR3 has 13 amino acids. Per germline, CDR1 SQVTM and CDR2 ANQGSEA. The junction had 6 bases not matched to a gene; V was cut back by 7 bases and J by 2 bases. CDR3 DNA: TGCAGCGCCCTGACAGGGGAAAACTATGGCTACACCTTC. Amino acid sequence: CSALTGENYGYTF. The complete variable domain, with remaining parts taken from reference TRBV29-1 and TRBJ1-2, reads SAVISQKPSRDICQRGTSLTIQCQVDSQVTMMFWYRQQPGQSLTLIATANQGSEATYESGFVIDKFPISRPNLTFSTLTVSNMSPEDSSIYLCSALTGENYGYTFGSGTRLTVV.

This chain links TRBV4-1 with TRBJ1-6, with D tentatively TRBD1 (6 bases). The V gene's germline CDR1 is MGHRA and CDR2 YSYEKL. This CDR3 has 13 amino acids. Trimming cost V 3 bases and J 10 bases, with 10 bases left between them. The CDR3 sequence is CASSHTGPSPLHF. The CDR3 bases are TGCGCCAGCAGCCATACAGGGCCATCACCCCTCCACTTT.

This chain joins TRBV9 and TRBJ2-5; a weak D match, TRBD2 (6 bases). Germline CDR1 and CDR2: SGDLS and YYNGEE. V shed 4 bases and J shed 6 bases, with 19 bases lying between them. The CDR3 runs 15 residues. CDR3 residues: CASSFQGGGKQTQYF. The CDR3 region has the DNA TGTGCCAGCAGCTTTCAGGGCGGAGGGAAACAGACCCAGTACTTC.

The chain couples TRBV7-2 to TRBJ1-3; TRBD1 matches 12 bases. Trimming at V came to 0 bases and at J to 4 bases, leaving 4 bases not matched to a gene. Germline CDR1 and CDR2: SGHTA and FQGNSA. CDR3 length: 17 amino acids. The CDR3 here is CASSLAGTGGAGNTIYF. In DNA, the CDR3 is TGTGCCAGCAGCTTAGCCGGGACAGGGGGCGCCGGAAACACCATATATTTT.

The chain is built from TRBV5-6 and TRBJ2-7; 12 bases match TRBD2. Germline V gene lookup returns CDR1 SGHDT and CDR2 YYEEEE. The CDR3 length is 18 residues. The trim removed 2 bases at V and 5 bases at J, leaving 14 bases unmatched. Here the CDR3 reads CASSLLLWRTSGEHEQYF. CDR3 nucleotides: TGTGCCAGCAGCTTACTCCTCTGGCGGACTAGCGGGGAACACGAGCAGTACTTC.

The CDR3: CASRGGGAYTEAFF. DNA of the CDR3: TGTGCCAGTAGAGGGGGCGGGGCGTACACTGAAGCTTTCTTT. The rearrangement links TRBV19 to TRBJ1-1; 7 bases map to TRBD1. Per germline, CDR1 LNHDA and CDR2 SQIVND (reference sequence). The junction had 7 bases not matched to a gene; V was cut back by 6 bases and J by 3 bases. This CDR3 contains 14 residues.

The CDR3 nucleotides are TGTGCCAGCTCACTGGCAGGGCTGATGAACACTGAAGCTTTCTTT. Translating gives CASSLAGLMNTEAFF. The rearrangement links TRBV18 to TRBJ1-1; possibly TRBD1 for D (5 bases). The length of the CDR3 is 15 residues. CDR1 KGHSH and CDR2 LQKENI come from the germline V gene. V was shortened by 4 bases and J by 0 bases, with 12 bases between the two germline ends.

In nucleotides, the CDR3 is TGTGCCAGCAGCTCGGGGACTAGCGGCCTAGAGACCCAGTACTTC. It codes for CASSSGTSGLETQYF. This chain uses TRBV5-4 with TRBJ2-5; 11 bases align to TRBD2. The germline CDR1 and CDR2 sequences are SGHNT and YYREEE (reference sequence). Trimming cost V 3 bases and J 4 bases; bases outside gene matches: 5. The CDR3 extends over 15 amino acids.

This clone occurred once. Other DNA sequences from this sample encode an identical CDR3 as well. V gene TRBV7-3 combines with J gene TRBJ2-3; D is possibly TRBD2 (6 bases). The length of the CDR3 is 15 residues. The V gene lost 2 bases and the J gene lost 1 base, with 10 bases spanning the gap. Germline assignment: CDR1 SGHTA and CDR2 FQGTGA. The CDR3 protein is CASSLLGGGTDTQYF. The CDR3 coding sequence is TGTGCCAGCAGCTTATTGGGCGGGGGCACAGATACGCAGTATTTT. Combining the CDR3 with reference TRBV7-3 and TRBJ2-3 gives the whole variable domain GAGVSQTPSNKVTEKGKYVELRCDPISGHTALYWYRQSLGQGPEFLIYFQGTGAADDSGLPNDRFFAVRPEGSVSTLKIQRTERGDSAVYLCASSLLGGGTDTQYFGPGTRLTVL.

V gene TRBV5-1 combines with J gene TRBJ1-1; 11 nucleotides align to TRBD1. The V and J ends lost 0 bases and 1 base, in that order; junction bases with no gene match: 8. Germline lookup yields CDR1 SGHRS and CDR2 YFSETQ. This CDR3 is built from 18 residues. The CDR3 here is CASSLARTGGDWNTEAFF. CDR3 sequence (DNA): TGCGCCAGCAGCTTGGCGAGGACAGGGGGCGATTGGAACACTGAAGCTTTCTTT.

The rearrangement links TRBV5-4 to TRBJ2-1; 9 positions agree with TRBD2. The V gene's germline CDR1 is SGHNT and CDR2 YYREEE (reference sequence). The CDR3 is 14 amino acids. J lost 10 bases, V lost 0 bases, and 5 bases had no gene match. CDR3 coding DNA: TGTGCCAGCAGCTTGGTGACTAGCGGTGGGGAGCAGTTCTTC. This encodes CASSLVTSGGEQFF.

This clone was seen only once. This chain links TRBV7-3 with TRBJ2-2, with D tentatively TRBD1 (6 bases). The CDR3 runs 15 residues. Germline V gives CDR1 SGHTA, CDR2 FQGTGA. V lost 6 bases and J lost 2, with 13 bases in between. Here the CDR3 reads CASSHGTLNTGELFF. In DNA, the CDR3 is TGTGCCAGCAGTCATGGGACACTTAACACCGGGGAGCTGTTTTTT.

CDR3 in DNA: TGTGCCAGCAGCTCCTCTAGCGGGACCCCCTACGAGCAGTACTTC. It codes for CASSSSSGTPYEQYF. The chain combines TRBV7-2 with TRBJ2-7, with 9 bases matching TRBD2. The junction had 6 bases not matched to a gene; V was cut back by 4 bases and J by 2 bases. The CDR3 is 15 residues long. The germline V gene has CDR1 SGHTA and CDR2 FQGNSA.

This chain joins TRBV28 and TRBJ2-1; 8 bases map to TRBD2. V lost 2 bases, J lost 4 bases, and 7 bases stayed unmatched. From germline, CDR1 is MDHEN and CDR2 SYDVKM. This CDR3 spans 16 amino acids. The CDR3 DNA sequence: TGTGCCAGCAGTTTAGGGTCGGGGGGGGCTTACAATGAGCAGTTCTTC. It translates to CASSLGSGGAYNEQFF.

The V call is TRBV4-1, the J call TRBJ2-3, with 9 bases matching TRBD2. V trimming: 0 bases; J trimming: 2 bases; junction bases outside the gene matches: 9. The CDR3 sequence is 18 residues long. Germline CDR1 reads MGHRA; CDR2 reads YSYEKL. CDR3 DNA: TGCGCCAGCAGCCAAGATCCCCCGACTAGCGGCCCCACAGATACGCAGTATTTT. It specifies CASSQDPPTSGPTDTQYF.

V usage is TRBV4-3 and J usage is TRBJ1-2; 8 bases are a match to TRBD1. Per the germline V gene, CDR1 is LGHNA and CDR2 is YSLEER. After removal of 0 bases from V and 4 bases from J, the junction contained 7 bases not matched to a gene. The CDR3 covers 16 residues. Here the CDR3 DNA reads TGCGCCAGCAGCCAAGATCAGCGACAGGGGTTCTATGGCTACACCTTC. It yields the protein CASSQDQRQGFYGYTF.

V is TRBV19 and J is TRBJ1-3, with 7 bases fitting TRBD1. The CDR3 runs 15 residues. Germline V gives CDR1 LNHDA, CDR2 SQIVND (reference sequence). V lost 3 bases and J lost 3; bases outside the gene matches: 5. As DNA, the CDR3 is TGTGCCAGTAGTATCGGCAGGGGGAGTGGAAACACCATATATTTT. This sequence encodes CASSIGRGSGNTIYF. Together with reference TRBV19 and TRBJ1-3, the CDR3 gives the full variable domain: DGGITQSPKYLFRKEGQNVTLSCEQNLNHDAMYWYRQDPGQGLRLIYYSQIVNDFQKGDIAEGYSVSREKKESFPLTVTSAQKNPTAFYLCASSIGRGSGNTIYFGEGSWLTVV.

CDR3 sequence: CASSQADRETTEAFF. CDR3 bases: TGTGCCAGCAGCCAAGCAGACAGGGAAACCACTGAAGCTTTCTTT. The V and J genes are TRBV4-2 and TRBJ1-1; 7 bases agree with TRBD1. In germline, CDR1 is LGHNA, CDR2 YNFKEQ. V was clipped by 1 base and J by 4 bases; unmatched bases: 6. CDR3 length: 15 residues.

The chain recombines TRBV19 with TRBJ1-1; D unclear. Trimming removed 2 bases from V and 1 base from J, with 8 bases in between. The CDR3 loop spans 14 amino acids. The germline CDR1 and CDR2 sequences are LNHDA and SQIVND (reference sequence). The CDR3 region has the DNA TGTGCCAGTAGTATATCCCCAGGGAACACTGAAGCTTTCTTT. Its translation: CASSISPGNTEAFF.

The chain uses TRBV9 and TRBJ2-2; 8 positions match TRBD1. Germline V gene sequence: CDR1 SGDLS, CDR2 YYNGEE. V dropped 0 bases and J dropped 7; count of bases not matched to a gene: 8. This CDR3 region has 16 residues. The CDR3: CASSVDPRGRDGELFF. CDR3 sequence (DNA): TGTGCCAGCAGCGTAGATCCCAGGGGGCGGGACGGGGAGCTGTTTTTT.

This clone was counted a single time. CDR3 DNA: TGTGCCAGCAGACAGGGGAACACTGAAGCTTTCTTT. Its translation is CASRQGNTEAFF. The chain recombines TRBV27 with TRBJ1-1, with a possible D match to TRBD1 (6 bases). The germline V gene encodes CDR1 MNHEY and CDR2 SMNVEV (reference sequence). This CDR3 spans 12 amino acids. The germline V and J ends were trimmed by 6 bases and 1 base, with 6 bases remaining between them.

V and J are TRBV7-2 and TRBJ1-2, with 9 bases identical to TRBD1. After removal of 1 base from V and 8 bases from J, the junction contained 11 bases not matched to a gene. CDR1 SGHTA and CDR2 FQGNSA come from the germline V gene. This CDR3 is built from 16 residues. This chain's CDR3 is CASSLDPGQGRKGYTF. DNA for the CDR3: TGTGCCAGCAGCTTAGACCCGGGACAGGGAAGAAAAGGCTACACCTTC.